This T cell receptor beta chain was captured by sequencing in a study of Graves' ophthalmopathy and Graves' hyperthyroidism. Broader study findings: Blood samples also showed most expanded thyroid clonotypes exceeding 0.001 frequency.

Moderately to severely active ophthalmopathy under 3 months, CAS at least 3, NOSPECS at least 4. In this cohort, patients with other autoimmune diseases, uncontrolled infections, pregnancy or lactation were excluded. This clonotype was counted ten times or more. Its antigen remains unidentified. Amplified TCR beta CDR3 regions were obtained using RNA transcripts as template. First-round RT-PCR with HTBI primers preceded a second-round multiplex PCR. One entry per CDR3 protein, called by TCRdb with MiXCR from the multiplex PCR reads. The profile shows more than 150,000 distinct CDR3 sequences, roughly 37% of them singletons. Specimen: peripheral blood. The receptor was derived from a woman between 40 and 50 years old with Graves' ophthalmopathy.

The CDR3 coding sequence is TGTGCCAGCAGAACCGGGACAGGCGGTGGGTCACCCCTCCACTTT. Residues: CASRTGTGGGSPLHF. This chain connects TRBV6-1 to TRBJ1-6; 8 nucleotides agree with TRBD1. The CDR3 totals 15 residues. J lost 10 bases, V lost 6 bases, and 11 bases had no gene match. Germline V gene data show CDR1 as MNHNS and CDR2 as SASEGT.